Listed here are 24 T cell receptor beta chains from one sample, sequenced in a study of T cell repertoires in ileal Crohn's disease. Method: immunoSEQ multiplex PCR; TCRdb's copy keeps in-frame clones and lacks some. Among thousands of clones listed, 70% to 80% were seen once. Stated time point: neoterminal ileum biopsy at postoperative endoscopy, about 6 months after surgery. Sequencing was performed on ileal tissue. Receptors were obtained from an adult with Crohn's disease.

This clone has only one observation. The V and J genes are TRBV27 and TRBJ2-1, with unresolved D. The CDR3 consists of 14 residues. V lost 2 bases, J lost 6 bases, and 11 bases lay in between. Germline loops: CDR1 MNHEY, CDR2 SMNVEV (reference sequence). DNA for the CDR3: TGTGCCAGCAGTTTAAATGAGGAGACCAATGAGCAGTTCTTC. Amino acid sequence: CASSLNEETNEQFF.

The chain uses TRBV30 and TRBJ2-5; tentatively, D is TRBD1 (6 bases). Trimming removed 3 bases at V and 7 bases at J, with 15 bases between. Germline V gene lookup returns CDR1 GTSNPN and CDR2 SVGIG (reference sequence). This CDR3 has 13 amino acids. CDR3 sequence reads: CAWSQTGFGTQYF. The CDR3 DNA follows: TGTGCCTGGAGCCAGACAGGTTTTGGGACCCAGTACTTC.

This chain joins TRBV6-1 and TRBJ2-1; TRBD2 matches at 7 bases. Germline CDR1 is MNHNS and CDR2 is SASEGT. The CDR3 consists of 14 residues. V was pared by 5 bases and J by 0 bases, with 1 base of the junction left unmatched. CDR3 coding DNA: TGTGCCAGCAGTCAGCGGGGCTCCTACAATGAGCAGTTCTTC. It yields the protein CASSQRGSYNEQFF.

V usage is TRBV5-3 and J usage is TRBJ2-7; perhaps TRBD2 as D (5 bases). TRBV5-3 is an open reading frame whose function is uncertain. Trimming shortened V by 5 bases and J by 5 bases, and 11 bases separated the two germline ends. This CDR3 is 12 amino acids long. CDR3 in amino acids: CARRGSSDEQYF. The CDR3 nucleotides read TGTGCCAGAAGGGGGAGTAGCGACGAGCAGTACTTC.

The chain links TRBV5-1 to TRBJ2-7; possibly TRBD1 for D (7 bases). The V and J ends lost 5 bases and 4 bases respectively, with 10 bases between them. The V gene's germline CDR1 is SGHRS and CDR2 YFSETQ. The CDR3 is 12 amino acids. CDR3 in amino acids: CASSPGGYEQYF. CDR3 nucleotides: TGCGCCAGCAGTCCAGGGGGGTACGAGCAGTACTTC.

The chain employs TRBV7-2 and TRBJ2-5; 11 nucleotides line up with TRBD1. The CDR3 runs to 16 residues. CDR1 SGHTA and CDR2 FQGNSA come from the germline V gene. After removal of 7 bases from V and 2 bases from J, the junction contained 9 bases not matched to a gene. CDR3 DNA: TGTGCCAGCAACTACGGACAGGGGGCTGTTCAAGAGACCCAGTACTTC. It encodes CASNYGQGAVQETQYF.

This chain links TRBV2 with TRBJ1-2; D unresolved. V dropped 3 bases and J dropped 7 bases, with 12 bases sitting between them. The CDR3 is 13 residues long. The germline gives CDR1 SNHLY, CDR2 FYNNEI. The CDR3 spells CASSEGEYSGYTF. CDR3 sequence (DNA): TGTGCCAGCAGTGAGGGCGAATATAGTGGCTACACCTTC.

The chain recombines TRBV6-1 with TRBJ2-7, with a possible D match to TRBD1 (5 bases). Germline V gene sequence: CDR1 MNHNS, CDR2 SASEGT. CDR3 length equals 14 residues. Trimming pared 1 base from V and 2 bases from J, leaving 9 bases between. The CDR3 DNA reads TGTGCCAGCAGTGAAGGAGGACACCCCTACGAGCAGTACTTC. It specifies CASSEGGHPYEQYF.

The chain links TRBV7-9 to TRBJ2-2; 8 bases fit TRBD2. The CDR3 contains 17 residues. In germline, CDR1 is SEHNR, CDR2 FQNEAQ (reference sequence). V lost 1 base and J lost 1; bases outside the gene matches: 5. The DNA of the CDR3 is TGTGCCAGCAGCTTAGGAATAGCGGGACAGAACACCGGGGAGCTGTTTTTT. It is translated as CASSLGIAGQNTGELFF.

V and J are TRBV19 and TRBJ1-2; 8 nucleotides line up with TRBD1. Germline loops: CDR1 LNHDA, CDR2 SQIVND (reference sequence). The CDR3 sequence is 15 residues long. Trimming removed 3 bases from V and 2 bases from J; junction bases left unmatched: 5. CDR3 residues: CASSIYRGANYGYTF. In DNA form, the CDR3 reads TGTGCCAGTAGTATCTACAGGGGGGCAAACTATGGCTACACCTTC.

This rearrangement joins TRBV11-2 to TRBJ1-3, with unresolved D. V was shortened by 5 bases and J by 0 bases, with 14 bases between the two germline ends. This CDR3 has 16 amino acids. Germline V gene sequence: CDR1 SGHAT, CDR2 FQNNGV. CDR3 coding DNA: TGTGCCAGCAGCCTTCTGCCAGGCCACTCTGGAAACACCATATATTTT. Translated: CASSLLPGHSGNTIYF.

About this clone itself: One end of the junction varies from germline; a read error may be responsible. CDR3 protein: CASSLGGVDGYAF. The CDR3 coding sequence is TGTGCCAGCAGCTTAGGGGGGGTGGATGGCTACGCCTTC. The V call is TRBV7-8, the J call TRBJ1-2, with D possibly TRBD1 on 5 matching bases. Germline CDR1 is SGHVS and CDR2 is FQNEAQ. CDR3 size: 13 residues.

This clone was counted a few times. CDR3 protein: CASSSPLAGVHEQYF. CDR3 nucleotide sequence: TGTGCCAGCAGCTCTCCCCTAGCGGGAGTTCACGAGCAGTACTTC. The chain has TRBV7-2 and TRBJ2-7, with 10 bases identical to TRBD2. Trimming cost V 4 bases and J 5 bases; bases outside gene matches: 8. This CDR3 is built from 15 residues. CDR1 is SGHTA and CDR2 is FQGNSA in the germline V gene.

Here the CDR3 DNA reads TGTGCCTGTCGAGGCTCCTACGAGCAGTACTTC. Amino acids: CACRGSYEQYF. The chain links TRBV30 to TRBJ2-7; D uncertain. V was pared by 6 bases and J by 0 bases, with 6 bases between. The CDR3 contains 11 residues. The germline V gene has CDR1 GTSNPN and CDR2 SVGIG (reference sequence).

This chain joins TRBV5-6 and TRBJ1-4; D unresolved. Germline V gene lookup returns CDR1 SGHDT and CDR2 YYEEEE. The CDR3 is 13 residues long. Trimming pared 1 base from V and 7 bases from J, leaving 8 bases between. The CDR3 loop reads CASSLRRSEKLFF. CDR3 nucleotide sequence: TGTGCCAGCAGCTTGCGGCGGTCTGAAAAACTGTTTTTT.

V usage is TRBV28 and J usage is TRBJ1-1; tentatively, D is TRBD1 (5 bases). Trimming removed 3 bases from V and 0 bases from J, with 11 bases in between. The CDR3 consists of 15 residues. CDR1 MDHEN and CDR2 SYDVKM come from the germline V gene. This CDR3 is CASSLGGRMNTEAFF. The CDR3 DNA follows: TGTGCCAGCAGTTTGGGGGGTCGTATGAACACTGAAGCTTTCTTT.

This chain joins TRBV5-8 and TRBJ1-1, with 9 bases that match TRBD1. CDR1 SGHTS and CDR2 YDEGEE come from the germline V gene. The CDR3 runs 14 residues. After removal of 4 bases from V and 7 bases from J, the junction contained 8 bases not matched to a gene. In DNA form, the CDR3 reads TGTGCCAGCAGCCTGGACAGGGGCGCTCTTGAAGCTTTCTTT. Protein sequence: CASSLDRGALEAFF.

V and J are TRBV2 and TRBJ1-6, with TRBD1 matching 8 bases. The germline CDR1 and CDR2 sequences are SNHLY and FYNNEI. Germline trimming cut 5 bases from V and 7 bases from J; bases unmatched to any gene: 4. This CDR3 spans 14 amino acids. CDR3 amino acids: CASSRQGYNSPLHF. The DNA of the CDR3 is TGTGCCAGCAGTCGACAGGGGTACAATTCACCCCTCCACTTT.

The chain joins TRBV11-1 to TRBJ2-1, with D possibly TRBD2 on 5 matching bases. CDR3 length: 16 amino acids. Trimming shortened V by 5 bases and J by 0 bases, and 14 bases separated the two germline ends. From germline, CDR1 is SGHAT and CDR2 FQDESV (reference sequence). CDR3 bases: TGTGCCAGCAGCCTCTCCGGACTGTTCTCCTACAATGAGCAGTTCTTC. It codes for CASSLSGLFSYNEQFF.

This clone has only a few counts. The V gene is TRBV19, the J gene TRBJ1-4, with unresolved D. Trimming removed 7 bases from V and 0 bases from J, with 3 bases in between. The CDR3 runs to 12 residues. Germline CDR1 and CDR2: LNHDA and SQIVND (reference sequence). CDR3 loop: CASTATNEKLFF. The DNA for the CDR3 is TGTGCCAGTACAGCAACTAATGAAAAACTGTTTTTT. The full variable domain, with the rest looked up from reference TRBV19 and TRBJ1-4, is DGGITQSPKYLFRKEGQNVTLSCEQNLNHDAMYWYRQDPGQGLRLIYYSQIVNDFQKGDIAEGYSVSREKKESFPLTVTSAQKNPTAFYLCASTATNEKLFFGSGTQLSVL.

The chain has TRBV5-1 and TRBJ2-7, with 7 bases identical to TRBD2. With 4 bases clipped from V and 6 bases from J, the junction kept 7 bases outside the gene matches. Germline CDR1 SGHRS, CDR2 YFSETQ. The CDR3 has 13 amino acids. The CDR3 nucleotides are TGCGCCAGCAGCGGGCGAGGCGGGGGCGAGCAGTACTTC. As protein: CASSGRGGGEQYF. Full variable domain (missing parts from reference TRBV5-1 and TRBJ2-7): KAGVTQTPRYLIKTRGQQVTLSCSPISGHRSVSWYQQTPGQGLQFLFEYFSETQRNKGNFPGRFSGRQFSNSRSEMNVSTLELGDSALYLCASSGRGGGEQYFGPGTRLTVT.

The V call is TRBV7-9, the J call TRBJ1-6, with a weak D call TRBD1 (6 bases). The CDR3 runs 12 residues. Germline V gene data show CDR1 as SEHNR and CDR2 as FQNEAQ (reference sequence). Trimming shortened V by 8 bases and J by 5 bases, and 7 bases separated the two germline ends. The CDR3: CASGTNNSPLHF. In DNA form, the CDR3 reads TGTGCCAGCGGGACAAATAATTCACCCCTCCACTTT. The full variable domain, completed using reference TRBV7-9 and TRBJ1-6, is DTGVSQNPRHKITKRGQNVTFRCDPISEHNRLYWYRQTLGQGPEFLTYFQNEAQLEKSRLLSDRFSAERPKGSFSTLEIQRTEQGDSAMYLCASGTNNSPLHFGNGTRLTVT.

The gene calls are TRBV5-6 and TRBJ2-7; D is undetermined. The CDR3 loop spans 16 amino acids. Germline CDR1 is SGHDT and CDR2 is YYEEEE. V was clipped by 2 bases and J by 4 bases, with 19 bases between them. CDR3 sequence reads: CASSLFLTAQLYEQYF. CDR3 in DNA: TGTGCCAGCAGCTTATTCCTAACGGCACAGTTATACGAGCAGTACTTC.

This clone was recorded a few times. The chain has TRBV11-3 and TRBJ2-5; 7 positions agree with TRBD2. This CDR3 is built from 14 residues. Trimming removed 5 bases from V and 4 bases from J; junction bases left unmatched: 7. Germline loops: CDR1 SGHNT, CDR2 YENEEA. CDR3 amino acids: CASSLGGTRETQYF. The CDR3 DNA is TGTGCCAGCAGCCTGGGGGGGACCCGAGAGACCCAGTACTTC.